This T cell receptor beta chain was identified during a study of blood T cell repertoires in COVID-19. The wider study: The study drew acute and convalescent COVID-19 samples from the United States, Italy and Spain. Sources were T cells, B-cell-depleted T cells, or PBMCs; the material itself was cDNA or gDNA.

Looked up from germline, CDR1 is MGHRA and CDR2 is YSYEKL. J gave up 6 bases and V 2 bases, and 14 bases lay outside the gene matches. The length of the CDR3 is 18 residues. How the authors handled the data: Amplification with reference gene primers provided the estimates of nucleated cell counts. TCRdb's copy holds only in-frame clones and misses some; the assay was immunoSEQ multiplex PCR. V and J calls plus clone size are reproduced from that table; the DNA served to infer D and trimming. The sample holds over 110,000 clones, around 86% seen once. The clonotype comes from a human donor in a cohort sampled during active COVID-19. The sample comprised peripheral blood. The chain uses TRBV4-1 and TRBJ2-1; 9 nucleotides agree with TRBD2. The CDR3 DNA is TGCGCCAGCAGCCAAAAAAGCCCCGTCGCGGGAGGGGGCAATGAGCAGTTCTTC. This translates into CASSQKSPVAGGGNEQFF.